This record covers a single TCR beta chain. Authors' methods: How many nucleated cells were present was estimated from reference gene primer amplification. Repertoires were generated with immunoSEQ multiplex PCR, while TCRdb's copy carries only in-frame clones and drops some. V and J calls and clone size are those listed in that table; D and trimming were worked out from the DNA. The sample gives roughly 120,000 clones, around nine tenths of which show up once; approximately 0.81% is in the top ten. The sample belongs to a study of blood T cell repertoires in COVID-19. For the study at large: Sources were T cells, B-cell-depleted T cells, or PBMCs; the material itself was cDNA or gDNA.

Sequencing was done on a sample of peripheral blood. This clonotype was obtained from a woman aged 45-65 years with active or convalescent COVID-19.

CDR3 in DNA: TGTGCCAGCAGCTTAGAAAGGACAGGGAAGACACCCCTCCACTTT. It codes for CASSLERTGKTPLHF. The chain joins TRBV7-2 to TRBJ1-6; the match to TRBD1 covers 8 bases. CDR3 length: 15 residues. J lost 11 bases, V lost 1 base, and 7 bases had no gene match. Germline assignment: CDR1 SGHTA and CDR2 FQGNSA. Based on the CDR3 plus reference TRBV7-2 and TRBJ1-6, the full variable domain is GAGVSQSPSNKVTEKGKDVELRCDPISGHTALYWYRQSLGQGLEFLIYFQGNSAPDKSGLPSDRFSAERTGGSVSTLTIQRTQQEDSAVYLCASSLERTGKTPLHFGNGTRLTVT.